A single sample is the source of the 5 T cell receptor beta chains below, sequenced in a study of T-cell memory formation after mild COVID-19. Using its own MiXCR run on the 5' RACE reads, TCRdb lists one record per CDR3 protein. The sample contains roughly 200,000 distinct CDR3 sequences, 16% of which appear only once. The sequenced material came from PBMCs or a T cell subset sorted from them (not recorded which). The receptors originated from an adult woman who had mild COVID-19 (a few samples of this study predate the infection). Cell type and time point are not known.

This clonotype was seen only a few times. J is TRBJ1-5 and V is TRBV12-3 or TRBV12-4, with D possibly TRBD1 on 5 matching bases. V lost 6 bases and J 6 bases, leaving 18 bases between the germline ends. This CDR3 comprises 15 residues. This CDR3 reads CASSLTRGSGQPQHF. The CDR3 nucleotides read TGTGCCAGCAGCCTCACTCGGGGCTCTGGTCAGCCCCAGCATTTT.

This clonotype was picked up a small number of times. This sequence joins TRBV7-2 and TRBJ1-5; maybe TRBD1 (5 bases). The V and J ends lost 1 base and 1 base respectively, with 8 bases between them. CDR3 length: 15 amino acids. From germline, CDR1 is SGHTA and CDR2 FQGNSA. As DNA, the CDR3 is TGTGCCAGCAGCTTAGATTCAGGGAGCAATCAGCCCCAGCATTTT. Its protein is CASSLDSGSNQPQHF.

The chain uses TRBV12-3 or TRBV12-4 and TRBJ2-1; 9 bases map to TRBD2. Trimming removed 0 bases from V and 4 bases from J; junction bases left unmatched: 13. The CDR3 covers 19 residues. The CDR3 nucleotides read TGTGCCAGCAGTTTAGCTTCTGGAAGTAGCGGGAGCGGTTACAATGAGCAGTTCTTC. Its protein product is CASSLASGSSGSGYNEQFF.

This clonotype was detected many times. This sequence joins TRBV5-1 and TRBJ2-5; 7 bases fit TRBD2. Germline CDR1 is SGHRS and CDR2 is YFSETQ. The CDR3 is made up of 14 amino acids. The V segment lost 6 bases and the J segment 1 base; nucleotides outside the gene matches: 6. CDR3 amino acids: CASNAGEGQETQYF. The CDR3 DNA is TGCGCCAGCAATGCGGGAGAGGGCCAAGAGACCCAGTACTTC.

This clonotype was found a few times. The chain joins TRBV7-3 to TRBJ1-2; D is unclear. V gave up 1 base and J gave up 4 bases, with 7 bases separating them. The germline CDR1 and CDR2 sequences are SGHTA and FQGTGA. This CDR3 has 13 amino acids. The CDR3 DNA follows: TGTGCCAGCAGCTTAAACCCGGGCTATGGCTACACCTTC. Its protein product is CASSLNPGYGYTF.